The 20 T cell receptor beta chains below come from one sample, sequenced in a study of T cell changes during pregnancy in multiple sclerosis. Clones were read by immunoSEQ multiplex PCR, and TCRdb kept only the in-frame ones, dropping some. The sample carries over 55,000 clones, 85% to 95% recorded once. The sample was CD8+ T cells from peripheral blood mononuclear cells, taken in the third trimester of pregnancy. The receptor set was obtained from a female donor in good health, enrolled as a control in a pregnancy study.

This chain joins TRBV4-3 and TRBJ1-4; the D gene is possibly TRBD1 (6 bases). Germline V gene data show CDR1 as LGHNA and CDR2 as YSLEER. This CDR3 is 15 amino acids long. V lost 5 bases and J 5 bases, leaving 15 bases between the germline ends. CDR3 coding DNA: TGCGCCAGCAGCAGGGACAAGGCTCTAAATGAAAAACTGTTTTTT. This encodes CASSRDKALNEKLFF.

The V call is TRBV27, the J call TRBJ1-2; a weak D match, TRBD1 (6 bases). This CDR3 has 13 residues. Trimming removed 5 bases from V and 8 bases from J, with 15 bases in between. Per germline, CDR1 MNHEY and CDR2 SMNVEV (reference sequence). The CDR3 loop is CASSPRGALGYTF. Here the CDR3 DNA reads TGTGCCAGCAGTCCCCGGGGGGCTCTAGGCTACACCTTC.

The chain joins TRBV5-6 to TRBJ2-1; 12 positions agree with TRBD2. Unmatched junction bases numbered 5, after V lost 3 bases and J lost 4 bases. Germline CDR1 reads SGHDT; CDR2 reads YYEEEE. The CDR3 runs to 16 residues. This CDR3 is CASSSTLAGGYNEQFF. The DNA of the CDR3 is TGTGCCAGCAGCTCGACTCTAGCGGGGGGGTACAATGAGCAGTTCTTC.

The rearrangement joins TRBV27 to TRBJ2-3, with 9 positions matching TRBD1. Trimming cost V 5 bases and J 3 bases; bases outside gene matches: 9. Germline lookup yields CDR1 MNHEY and CDR2 SMNVEV (reference sequence). The CDR3 is 16 amino acids. The CDR3 region has the DNA TGTGCCAGCAGTGTCCCACAGGGGGCGAGGACAGATACGCAGTATTTT. Translated, it gives CASSVPQGARTDTQYF.

This chain links TRBV6-5 with TRBJ2-7; 8 bases are shared with TRBD2. J gave up 6 bases and V 5 bases, and 9 bases lay outside the gene matches. The CDR3 loop spans 14 amino acids. The germline V gene encodes CDR1 MNHEY and CDR2 SVGAGI. Here the CDR3 reads CASSPGRGVFEQYF. The CDR3 DNA sequence: TGTGCCAGCAGTCCCGGGCGGGGGGTTTTCGAGCAGTACTTC.

The chain employs TRBV4-1 and TRBJ2-7; D not resolved. This CDR3 has 13 amino acids. V lost 4 bases, J lost 2 bases, and 9 bases lay in between. The germline V gene has CDR1 MGHRA and CDR2 YSYEKL. The CDR3 DNA reads as TGCGCCAGCAGCCCCGGGTCCACCTACGAGCAGTACTTC. Its translation: CASSPGSTYEQYF.

The chain has TRBV5-6 and TRBJ1-3; D unclear. This CDR3 region has 15 residues. Germline V gene sequence: CDR1 SGHDT, CDR2 YYEEEE. V dropped 4 bases and J dropped 2 bases, with 13 bases sitting between them. CDR3 sequence (DNA): TGTGCCAGCAGCCGATCTCAGGTGACTGGAAACACCATATATTTT. It translates to CASSRSQVTGNTIYF. Full variable domain (remainder filled in from reference TRBV5-6 and TRBJ1-3): DAGVTQSPTHLIKTRGQQVTLRCSPKSGHDTVSWYQQALGQGPQFIFQYYEEEERQRGNFPDRFSGHQFPNYSSELNVNALLLGDSALYLCASSRSQVTGNTIYFGEGSWLTVV.

The genes are TRBV5-1 and TRBJ1-3; 10 bases line up with TRBD1. In germline, CDR1 is SGHRS, CDR2 YFSETQ. V was pared by 0 bases and J by 4 bases, with 7 bases of the junction left unmatched. The CDR3 runs to 17 residues. The CDR3 nucleotides are TGCGCCAGCAGCTTGGGGGACAGGGGTCCCCTCGGAAACACCATATATTTT. It specifies CASSLGDRGPLGNTIYF.

The chain carries TRBV5-8 and TRBJ2-5, with D unclear. The CDR3 extends over 11 amino acids. V lost 6 bases, J lost 7 bases, and 10 bases lay in between. Germline CDR1 reads SGHTS; CDR2 reads YDEGEE. The DNA for the CDR3 is TGTGCCAGCATATTTCGAGGGACCCAGTACTTC. Translation: CASIFRGTQYF. Supplemented by reference TRBV5-8 and TRBJ2-5, the full variable domain reads EAGVTQSPTHLIKTRGQQATLRCSPISGHTSVYWYQQALGLGLQFLLWYDEGEERNRGNFPPRFSGRQFPNYSSELNVNALELEDSALYLCASIFRGTQYFGPGTRLLVL.

The chain links TRBV2 to TRBJ1-1; D perhaps matches TRBD1 (6 bases). CDR3 length: 11 residues. From germline, CDR1 is SNHLY and CDR2 FYNNEI. The V and J ends lost 7 bases and 5 bases respectively, with 8 bases between them. The CDR3 nucleotides are TGTGCCAGCAAGGGGGAGACTGAAGCTTTCTTT. Its protein product is CASKGETEAFF.

This clone was found a few times. The genes are TRBV19 and TRBJ1-1; D is unresolved. The CDR3 runs 12 residues. Germline CDR1 is LNHDA and CDR2 is SQIVND (reference sequence). The V end lost 4 bases, the J end lost 4 bases, and 7 bases lay between the germline ends. The CDR3 DNA sequence: TGTGCCAGTAGTACGCCGGGCACTGAAGCTTTCTTT. Translated: CASSTPGTEAFF.

The rearrangement joins TRBV4-3 to TRBJ1-1; 8 bases line up with TRBD1. The germline V gene encodes CDR1 LGHNA and CDR2 YSLEER. The CDR3 is 13 residues long. After removal of 1 base from V and 7 bases from J, the junction contained 2 bases not matched to a gene. Here the CDR3 reads CASSQVGTGEAFF. CDR3 sequence (DNA): TGCGCCAGCAGCCAAGTAGGGACAGGTGAAGCTTTCTTT.

This clone has more than one count but fewer than ten. This chain connects TRBV29-1 to TRBJ1-1; D remains unclear. This CDR3 comprises 14 residues. Germline CDR1 SQVTM, CDR2 ANQGSEA. V was pared by 4 bases and J by 1 base, with 13 bases between. CDR3 amino acids: CSVGEANPNTEAFF. The CDR3, as DNA: TGCAGCGTTGGGGAGGCGAACCCGAACACTGAAGCTTTCTTT.

This clone was recorded once. V is TRBV6-5 and J is TRBJ2-7; 7 bases line up with TRBD1. This CDR3 comprises 15 residues. Per germline, CDR1 MNHEY and CDR2 SVGAGI. Germline trimming cut 4 bases from V and 6 bases from J; bases unmatched to any gene: 12. CDR3 nucleotide sequence: TGTGCCAGCAGTTTTGATACAGGGGCAGTCGGCGAGCAGTACTTC. It codes for CASSFDTGAVGEQYF.

V gene TRBV9 combines with J gene TRBJ1-1; 7 nucleotides line up with TRBD1. This CDR3 has 16 amino acids. Germline CDR1 reads SGDLS; CDR2 reads YYNGEE. The V segment lost 0 bases and the J segment 0 bases; nucleotides outside the gene matches: 5. CDR3 DNA sequence: TGTGCCAGCAGCGTAGAAGACAGGGTGATGAACACTGAAGCTTTCTTT. Translated, it gives CASSVEDRVMNTEAFF.

The chain is built from TRBV27 and TRBJ1-2, with a possible D match to TRBD1 (5 bases). V shed 8 bases and J shed 3 bases, with 16 bases lying between them. From germline, CDR1 is MNHEY and CDR2 SMNVEV (reference sequence). CDR3 length: 14 residues. The DNA for the CDR3 is TGTGCCAGCGCCGCTCGCACAGGTGACTATGGCTACACCTTC. Translated, it gives CASAARTGDYGYTF.

The gene calls are TRBV5-1 and TRBJ2-7; D might be TRBD1 (6 bases). The CDR3 extends over 16 amino acids. Germline CDR1 reads SGHRS; CDR2 reads YFSETQ. V was clipped by 0 bases and J by 2 bases, with 15 bases between them. CDR3 in DNA: TGCGCCAGCAGCTTGGGGCAGGGGAAGATCCCCTACGAGCAGTACTTC. Translated, it gives CASSLGQGKIPYEQYF.

A word on this clone: As the CDR3 is not closed by the conserved phenylalanine or tryptophan, this likely results from a read error. J is TRBJ1-2 and V is TRBV30; D uncertain. CDR1 is GTSNPN and CDR2 is SVGIG in the germline V gene (reference sequence). The CDR3 runs to 11 residues. The germline V and J ends were trimmed by 4 bases and 8 bases, with 11 bases remaining between them. The CDR3 coding sequence is TGTGCCTGGAAAGAGGGAGACGGCTACACCCTC. Protein: CAWKEGDGYTL.

The V call is TRBV7-6, the J call TRBJ1-1; 10 positions agree with TRBD1. This CDR3 region has 15 residues. Losses at the gene ends were 8 bases for V and 0 bases for J; bases not matched to a gene: 6. The germline V gene encodes CDR1 SGHVS and CDR2 FNYEAQ. The CDR3 coding sequence is TGTGCCAGCGGGGACAGGGGTTTCATGAACACTGAAGCTTTCTTT. This gives the protein CASGDRGFMNTEAFF.

The chain combines TRBV4-3 with TRBJ2-7, with TRBD1 identical over 7 bases. This CDR3 has 14 amino acids. The junction had 0 bases not matched to a gene; V was cut back by 1 base and J by 0 bases. Germline V gene sequence: CDR1 LGHNA, CDR2 YSLEER. The CDR3 spells CASSQGQGSYEQYF. DNA for the CDR3: TGCGCCAGCAGCCAAGGACAGGGCTCCTACGAGCAGTACTTC.